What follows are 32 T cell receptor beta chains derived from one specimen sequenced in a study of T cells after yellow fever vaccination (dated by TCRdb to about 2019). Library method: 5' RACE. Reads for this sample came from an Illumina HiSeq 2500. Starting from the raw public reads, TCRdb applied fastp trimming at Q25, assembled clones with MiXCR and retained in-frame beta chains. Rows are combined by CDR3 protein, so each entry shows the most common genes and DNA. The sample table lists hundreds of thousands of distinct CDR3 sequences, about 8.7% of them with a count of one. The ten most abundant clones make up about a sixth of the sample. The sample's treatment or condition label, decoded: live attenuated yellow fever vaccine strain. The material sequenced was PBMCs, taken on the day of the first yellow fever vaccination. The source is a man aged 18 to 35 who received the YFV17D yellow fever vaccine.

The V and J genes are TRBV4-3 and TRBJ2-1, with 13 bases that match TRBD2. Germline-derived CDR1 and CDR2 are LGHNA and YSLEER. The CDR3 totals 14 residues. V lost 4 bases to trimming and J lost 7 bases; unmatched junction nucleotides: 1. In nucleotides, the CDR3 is TGCGCCAGCAGCCCGGGACTAGCGGGGAATGAGCAGTTCTTC. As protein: CASSPGLAGNEQFF.

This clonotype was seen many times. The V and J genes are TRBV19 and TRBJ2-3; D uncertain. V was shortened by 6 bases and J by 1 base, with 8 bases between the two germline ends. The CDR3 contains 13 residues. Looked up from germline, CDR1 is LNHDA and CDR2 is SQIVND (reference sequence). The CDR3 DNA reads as TGTGCCAGTAGGCTCCAGGGCACAGATACGCAGTATTTT. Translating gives CASRLQGTDTQYF.

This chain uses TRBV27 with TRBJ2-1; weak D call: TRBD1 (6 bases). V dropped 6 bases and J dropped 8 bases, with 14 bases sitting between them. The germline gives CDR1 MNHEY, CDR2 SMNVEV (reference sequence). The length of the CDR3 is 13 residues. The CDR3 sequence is CASSRGRGYEQFF. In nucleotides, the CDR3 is TGTGCCAGCAGCCGAGGCAGGGGATATGAGCAGTTCTTC.

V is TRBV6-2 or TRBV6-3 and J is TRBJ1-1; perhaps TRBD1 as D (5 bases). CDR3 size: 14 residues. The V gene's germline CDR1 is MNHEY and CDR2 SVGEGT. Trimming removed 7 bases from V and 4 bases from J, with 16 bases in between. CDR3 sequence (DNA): TGTGCCAGCAACCTACTGGGGGGGGGCACTGAAGCTTTCTTT. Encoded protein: CASNLLGGGTEAFF.

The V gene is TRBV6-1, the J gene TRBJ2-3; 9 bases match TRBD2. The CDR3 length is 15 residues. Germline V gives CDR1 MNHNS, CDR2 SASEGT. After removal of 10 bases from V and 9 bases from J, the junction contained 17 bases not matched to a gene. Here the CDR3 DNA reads TGTGCCACCTCGACAGCGGGGGGCTCATCAGGCACGCAGTATTTT. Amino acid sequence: CATSTAGGSSGTQYF.

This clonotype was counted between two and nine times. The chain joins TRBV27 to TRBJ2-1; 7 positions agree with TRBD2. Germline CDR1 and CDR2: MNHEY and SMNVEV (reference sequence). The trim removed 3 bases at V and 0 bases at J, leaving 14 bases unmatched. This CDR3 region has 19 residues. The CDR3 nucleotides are TGTGCCAGCAGTTTTTTCCCAGCGGGGCCGGAAAGCTCCTACAATGAGCAGTTCTTC. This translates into CASSFFPAGPESSYNEQFF.

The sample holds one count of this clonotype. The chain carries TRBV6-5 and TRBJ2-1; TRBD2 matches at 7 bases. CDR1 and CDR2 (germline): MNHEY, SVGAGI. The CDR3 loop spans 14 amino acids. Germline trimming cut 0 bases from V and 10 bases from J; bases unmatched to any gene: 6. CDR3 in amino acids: CASSYSVAGREQFF. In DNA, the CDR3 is TGTGCCAGCAGTTACTCGGTAGCGGGTCGCGAGCAGTTCTTC.

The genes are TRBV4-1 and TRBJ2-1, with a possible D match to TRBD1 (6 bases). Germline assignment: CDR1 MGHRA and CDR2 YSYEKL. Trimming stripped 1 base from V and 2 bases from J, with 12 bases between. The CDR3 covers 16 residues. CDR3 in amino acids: CASSQGTGRAYNEQFF. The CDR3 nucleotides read TGCGCCAGCAGCCAAGGAACAGGGCGAGCCTACAATGAGCAGTTCTTC.

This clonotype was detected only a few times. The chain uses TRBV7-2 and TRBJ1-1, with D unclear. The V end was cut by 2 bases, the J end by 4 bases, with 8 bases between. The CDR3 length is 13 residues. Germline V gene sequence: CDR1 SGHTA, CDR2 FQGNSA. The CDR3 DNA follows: TGTGCCAGCAGCTTAAGACGGCCCACTGAAGCTTTCTTT. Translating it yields CASSLRRPTEAFF.

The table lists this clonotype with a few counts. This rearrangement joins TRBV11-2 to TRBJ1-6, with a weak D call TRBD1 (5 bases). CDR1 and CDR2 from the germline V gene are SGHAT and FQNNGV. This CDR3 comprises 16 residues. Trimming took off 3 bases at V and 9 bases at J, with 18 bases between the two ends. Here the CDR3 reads CASSFWDRSGASPLHF. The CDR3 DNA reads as TGTGCCAGCAGCTTTTGGGACCGATCGGGAGCTTCACCCCTCCACTTT.

The CDR3 DNA follows: TGTGCCAGCAGCTTCCAGGGGGCCAACGTCCTGACTTTC. As protein: CASSFQGANVLTF. The V and J genes are TRBV7-3 and TRBJ2-6; D call uncertain. Germline V gives CDR1 SGHTA, CDR2 FQGTGA. The V end was cut by 3 bases, the J end by 4 bases, with 4 bases between. CDR3 length equals 13 residues.

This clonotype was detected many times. The CDR3 here is CATSRDPGQTEAFF. DNA of the CDR3: TGTGCCACCAGCAGAGACCCGGGGCAAACTGAAGCTTTCTTT. V usage is TRBV15 and J usage is TRBJ1-1; tentative D call: TRBD1 (5 bases). Deletions cut 0 bases from V and 5 bases from J, with 10 bases between. Germline CDR1 reads LNHNV; CDR2 reads YYDKDF (reference sequence). There are 14 residues in the CDR3.

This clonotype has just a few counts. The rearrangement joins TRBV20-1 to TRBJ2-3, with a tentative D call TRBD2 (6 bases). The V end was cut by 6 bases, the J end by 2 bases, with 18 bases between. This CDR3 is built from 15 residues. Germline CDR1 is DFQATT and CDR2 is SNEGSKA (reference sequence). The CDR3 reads CSALGYSGLTDTQYF. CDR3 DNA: TGCAGTGCCCTTGGATACAGCGGGCTCACAGATACGCAGTATTTT.

The CDR3 DNA is TGTGCCAGCTCACCGAGGAGGTTGTCCGGGGAGCTGTTTTTT. Its translation is CASSPRRLSGELFF. The rearrangement uses TRBV18 and TRBJ2-2; tentative D call: TRBD2 (5 bases). This CDR3 has 14 residues. Trimming stripped 3 bases from V and 6 bases from J, with 11 bases between. The V gene's germline CDR1 is KGHSH and CDR2 LQKENI.

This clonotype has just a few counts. The CDR3 reads CASSLDTYYGYTF. The CDR3 DNA reads TGCGCCAGCAGCTTGGACACCTACTATGGCTACACCTTC. The chain links TRBV5-1 to TRBJ1-2; D remains ambiguous. The length of the CDR3 is 13 residues. CDR1 is SGHRS, CDR2 YFSETQ, per germline. V shed 0 bases and J shed 3 bases, with 6 bases lying between them. Drawing the rest from reference TRBV5-1 and TRBJ1-2, the complete variable domain is KAGVTQTPRYLIKTRGQQVTLSCSPISGHRSVSWYQQTPGQGLQFLFEYFSETQRNKGNFPGRFSGRQFSNSRSEMNVSTLELGDSALYLCASSLDTYYGYTFGSGTRLTVV.

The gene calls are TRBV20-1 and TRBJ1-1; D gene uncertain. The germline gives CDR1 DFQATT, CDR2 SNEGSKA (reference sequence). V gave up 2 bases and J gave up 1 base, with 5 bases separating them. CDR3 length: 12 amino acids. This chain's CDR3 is CSARYRNTEAFF. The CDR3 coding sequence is TGCAGTGCTAGATACCGGAACACTGAAGCTTTCTTT.

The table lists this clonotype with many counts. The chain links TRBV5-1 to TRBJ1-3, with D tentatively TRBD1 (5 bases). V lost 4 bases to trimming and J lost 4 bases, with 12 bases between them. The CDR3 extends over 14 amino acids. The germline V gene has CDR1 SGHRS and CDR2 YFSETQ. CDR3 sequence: CASSRDFVGNTIYF. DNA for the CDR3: TGCGCCAGCAGCAGGGACTTCGTCGGAAACACCATATATTTT. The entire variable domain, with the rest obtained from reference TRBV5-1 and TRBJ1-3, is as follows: KAGVTQTPRYLIKTRGQQVTLSCSPISGHRSVSWYQQTPGQGLQFLFEYFSETQRNKGNFPGRFSGRQFSNSRSEMNVSTLELGDSALYLCASSRDFVGNTIYFGEGSWLTVV.

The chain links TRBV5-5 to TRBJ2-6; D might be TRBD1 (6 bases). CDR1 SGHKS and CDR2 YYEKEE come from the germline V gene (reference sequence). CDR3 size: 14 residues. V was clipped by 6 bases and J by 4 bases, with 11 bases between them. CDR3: CASTGVNGANVLTF. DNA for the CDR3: TGTGCCAGCACAGGGGTTAACGGGGCCAACGTCCTGACTTTC.

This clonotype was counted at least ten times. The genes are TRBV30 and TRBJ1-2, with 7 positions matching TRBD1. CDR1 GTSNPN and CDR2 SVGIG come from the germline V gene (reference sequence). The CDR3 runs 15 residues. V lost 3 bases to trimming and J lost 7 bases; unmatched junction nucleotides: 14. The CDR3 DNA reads TGTGCCTGGAGACCCCCCCGACAGGGAAGTGGTGGCTACACCTTC. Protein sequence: CAWRPPRQGSGGYTF.

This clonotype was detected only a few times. The CDR3 region is CSATNQLGDTQYF. The CDR3 DNA follows: TGCAGCGCCACAAATCAACTGGGAGATACGCAGTATTTT. The gene calls are TRBV29-1 and TRBJ2-3; D gene ambiguous. Trimming cost V 7 bases and J 5 bases, with 16 bases left between them. CDR1 and CDR2 from the germline V gene are SQVTM and ANQGSEA. This CDR3 comprises 13 residues.

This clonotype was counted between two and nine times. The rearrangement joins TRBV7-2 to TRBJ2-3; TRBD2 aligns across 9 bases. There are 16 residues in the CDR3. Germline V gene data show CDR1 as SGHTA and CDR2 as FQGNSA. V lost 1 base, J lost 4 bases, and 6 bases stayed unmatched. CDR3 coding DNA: TGTGCCAGCAGCTTAGATGGCGGGGGGGCCGCAGATACGCAGTATTTT. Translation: CASSLDGGGAADTQYF.

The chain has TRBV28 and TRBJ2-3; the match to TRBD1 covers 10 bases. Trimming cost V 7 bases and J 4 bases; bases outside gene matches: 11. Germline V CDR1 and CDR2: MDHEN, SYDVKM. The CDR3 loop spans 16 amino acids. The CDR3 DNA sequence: TGTGCCAGCACTAAAATTCCAGGACAGGGGGCAGATACGCAGTATTTT. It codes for CASTKIPGQGADTQYF.

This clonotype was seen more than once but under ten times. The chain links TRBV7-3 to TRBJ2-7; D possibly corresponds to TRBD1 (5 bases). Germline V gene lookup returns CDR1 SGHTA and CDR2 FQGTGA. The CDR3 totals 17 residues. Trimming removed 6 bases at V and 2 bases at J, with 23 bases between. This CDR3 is CASRQIHEQVIPYEQYV. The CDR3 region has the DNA TGTGCCAGCAGGCAAATTCATGAACAGGTTATCCCCTACGAGCAGTACGTC.

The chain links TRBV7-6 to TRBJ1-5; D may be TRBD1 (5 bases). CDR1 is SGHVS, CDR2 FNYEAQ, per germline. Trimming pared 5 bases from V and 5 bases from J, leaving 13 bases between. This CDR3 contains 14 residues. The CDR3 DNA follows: TGTGCCAGCAGCCTCCCAGGGTCCCATCAGCCCCAGCATTTT. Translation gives CASSLPGSHQPQHF.

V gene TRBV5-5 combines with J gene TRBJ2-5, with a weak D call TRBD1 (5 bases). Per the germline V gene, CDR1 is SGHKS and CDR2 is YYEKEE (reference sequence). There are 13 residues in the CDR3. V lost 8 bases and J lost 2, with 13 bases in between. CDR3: CARSPGHQETQYF. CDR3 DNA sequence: TGTGCCAGGAGCCCAGGGCATCAAGAGACCCAGTACTTC.

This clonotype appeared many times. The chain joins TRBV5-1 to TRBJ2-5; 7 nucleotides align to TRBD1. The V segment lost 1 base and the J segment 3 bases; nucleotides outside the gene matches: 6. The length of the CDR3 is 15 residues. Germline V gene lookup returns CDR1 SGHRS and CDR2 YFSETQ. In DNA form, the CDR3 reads TGCGCCAGCAGCTTGCGGCCTACAGGGGAAGAGACCCAGTACTTC. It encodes CASSLRPTGEETQYF. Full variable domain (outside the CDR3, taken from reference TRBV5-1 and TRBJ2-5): KAGVTQTPRYLIKTRGQQVTLSCSPISGHRSVSWYQQTPGQGLQFLFEYFSETQRNKGNFPGRFSGRQFSNSRSEMNVSTLELGDSALYLCASSLRPTGEETQYFGPGTRLLVL.

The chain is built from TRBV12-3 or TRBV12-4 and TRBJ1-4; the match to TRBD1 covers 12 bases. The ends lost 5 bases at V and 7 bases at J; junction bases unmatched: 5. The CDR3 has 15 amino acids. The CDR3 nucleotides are TGTGCCAGCAGTCGTGGGACAGGGGGCTTTGAAAAACTGTTTTTT. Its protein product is CASSRGTGGFEKLFF.

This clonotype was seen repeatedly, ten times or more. CDR3 coding DNA: TGTGCCATCAGTGGGAACAGGGGGCCGCGAGTAAATGAGCAGTTCTTC. Translating gives CAISGNRGPRVNEQFF. The chain carries TRBV10-3 and TRBJ2-1; 9 bases align to TRBD1. The germline V gene has CDR1 ENHRY and CDR2 SYGVKD. Trimming at V came to 4 bases and at J to 7 bases, leaving 11 bases not matched to a gene. The CDR3 spans 16 residues.

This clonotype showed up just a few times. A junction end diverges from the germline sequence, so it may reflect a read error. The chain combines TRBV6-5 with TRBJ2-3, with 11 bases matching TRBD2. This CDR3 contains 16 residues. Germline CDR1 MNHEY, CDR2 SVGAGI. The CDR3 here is CASSYSPIASGGLLSF. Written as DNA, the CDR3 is TGTGCCAGCAGTTACTCTCCTATCGCTAGCGGGGGGCTCCTCTCTTTT.

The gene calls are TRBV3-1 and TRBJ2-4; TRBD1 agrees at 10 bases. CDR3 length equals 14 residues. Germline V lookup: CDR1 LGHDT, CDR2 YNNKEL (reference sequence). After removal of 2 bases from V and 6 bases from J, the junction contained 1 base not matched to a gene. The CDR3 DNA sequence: TGTGCCAGCAGCCAATGGACAGGGGGAAACATTCAGTACTTC. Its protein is CASSQWTGGNIQYF.

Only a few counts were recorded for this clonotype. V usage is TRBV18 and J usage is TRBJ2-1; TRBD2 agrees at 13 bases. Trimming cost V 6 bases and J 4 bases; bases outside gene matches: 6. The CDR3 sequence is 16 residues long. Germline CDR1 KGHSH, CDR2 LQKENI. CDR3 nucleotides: TGTGCCAGCTCCTCGAGGGGACTAGCGGGGTACAATGAGCAGTTCTTC. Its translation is CASSSRGLAGYNEQFF.

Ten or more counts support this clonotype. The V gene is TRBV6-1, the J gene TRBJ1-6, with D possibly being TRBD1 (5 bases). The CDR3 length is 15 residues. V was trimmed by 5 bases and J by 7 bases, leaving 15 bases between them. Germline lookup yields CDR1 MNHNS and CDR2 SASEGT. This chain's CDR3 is CASSIRAWVNSPLHF. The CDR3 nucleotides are TGTGCCAGCAGTATCAGGGCGTGGGTAAATTCACCCCTCCACTTT.